This TCR beta chain was found in a study of human T cells and chemical hapten exposure. This CDR3 region has 16 residues. Germline V gene data show CDR1 as SGHTA and CDR2 as FQGNSA. Trimming removed 5 bases from V and 2 bases from J; junction bases left unmatched: 6. Each CDR3 protein gets one entry after TCRdb re-called the RACE reads with MiXCR. The repertoire holds 300,000 to 400,000 distinct CDR3 sequences, with around 6.9% as singletons. This clonotype appeared many times. Regarding time point: patch test 1, 2 weeks after DPC sensitization. Treatment: therapeutic diphenylcyclopropenone sensitization with weekly scalp DPC.

The rearrangement links TRBV7-2 to TRBJ2-3, with 11 bases fitting TRBD2. The TCR comes from a young woman with alopecia areata. Some clones in this sample may be carry-over from other donors' samples. The source material was whole blood, sampled in connection with sensitization to the hapten diphenylcyclopropenone (DPC). The CDR3 spells CASSHTSGGNTDTQYF. DNA for the CDR3: TGTGCCAGCAGCCACACTAGCGGGGGCAACACAGATACGCAGTATTTT.